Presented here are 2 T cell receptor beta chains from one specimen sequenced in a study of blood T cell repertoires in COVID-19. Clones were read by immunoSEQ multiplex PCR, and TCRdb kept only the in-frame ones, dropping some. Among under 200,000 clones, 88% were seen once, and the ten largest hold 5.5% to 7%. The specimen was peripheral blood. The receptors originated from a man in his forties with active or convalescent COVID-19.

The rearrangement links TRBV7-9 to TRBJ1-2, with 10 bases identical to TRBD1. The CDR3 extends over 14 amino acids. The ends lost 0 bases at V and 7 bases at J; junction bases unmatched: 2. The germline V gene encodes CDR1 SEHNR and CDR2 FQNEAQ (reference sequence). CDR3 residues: CASSLARDRGGYTF. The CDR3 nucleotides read TGTGCCAGCAGCTTAGCCCGGGACAGGGGTGGCTACACCTTC. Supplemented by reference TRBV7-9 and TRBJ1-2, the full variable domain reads DTGVSQNPRHKITKRGQNVTFRCDPISEHNRLYWYRQTLGQGPEFLTYFQNEAQLEKSRLLSDRFSAERPKGSFSTLEIQRTEQGDSAMYLCASSLARDRGGYTFGSGTRLTVV.

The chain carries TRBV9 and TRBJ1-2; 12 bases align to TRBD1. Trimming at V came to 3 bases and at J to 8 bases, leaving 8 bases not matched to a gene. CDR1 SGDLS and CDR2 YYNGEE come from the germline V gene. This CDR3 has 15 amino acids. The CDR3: CASSASGTGGPGYTF. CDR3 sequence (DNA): TGTGCCAGCAGCGCTTCCGGGACAGGGGGCCCGGGCTACACCTTC.